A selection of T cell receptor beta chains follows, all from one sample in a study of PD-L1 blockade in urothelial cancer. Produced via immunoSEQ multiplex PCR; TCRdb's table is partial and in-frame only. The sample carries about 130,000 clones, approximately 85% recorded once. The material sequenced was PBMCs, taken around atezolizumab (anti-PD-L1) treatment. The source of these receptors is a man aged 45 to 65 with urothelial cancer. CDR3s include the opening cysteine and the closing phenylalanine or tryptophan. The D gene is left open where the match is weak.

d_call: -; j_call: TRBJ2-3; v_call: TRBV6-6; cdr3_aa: CASSRRGTDTQYF; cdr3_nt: TGTGCCAGCAGCAGACGGGGTACAGATACGCAGTATTTT
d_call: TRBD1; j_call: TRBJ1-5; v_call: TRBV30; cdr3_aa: CAWSEQGVNPQHF; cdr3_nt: TGTGCCTGGAGTGAACAGGGGGTAAATCCCCAGCATTTT
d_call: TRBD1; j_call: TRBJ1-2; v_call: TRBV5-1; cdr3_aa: CASSSSGGTNYGYTF; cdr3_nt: TGCGCCAGCAGCTCTTCAGGGGGCACCAACTATGGCTACACCTTC
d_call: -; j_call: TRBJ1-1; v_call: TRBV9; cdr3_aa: CASSVEVGGTEAFF; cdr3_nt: TGTGCCAGCAGCGTAGAGGTGGGGGGCACTGAAGCTTTCTTT
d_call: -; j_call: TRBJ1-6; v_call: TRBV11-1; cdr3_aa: CASSLGKWSKSNSPLHF; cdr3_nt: TGTGCCAGCAGCTTAGGAAAATGGAGTAAGAGTAATTCACCCCTCCACTTT
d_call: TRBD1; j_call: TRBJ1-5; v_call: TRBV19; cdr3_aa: CASTRVGQGAMPQHF; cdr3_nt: TGTGCCAGTACCAGGGTAGGACAGGGGGCCATGCCCCAGCATTTT
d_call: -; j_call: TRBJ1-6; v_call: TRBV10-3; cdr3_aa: CAISEQNSPLHF; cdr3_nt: TGTGCCATCAGTGAACAGAATTCACCCCTCCACTTT
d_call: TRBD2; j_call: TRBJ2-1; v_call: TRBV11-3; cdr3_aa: CASSLVGTSGNEQFF; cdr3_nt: TGTGCCAGCAGCTTAGTCGGGACTAGCGGCAATGAGCAGTTCTTC
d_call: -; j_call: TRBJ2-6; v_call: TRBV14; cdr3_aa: CASSQYTAGANVLTF; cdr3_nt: TGTGCCAGCAGCCAATACACAGCCGGGGCCAACGTCCTGACTTTC
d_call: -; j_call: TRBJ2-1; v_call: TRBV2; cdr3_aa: CASRGGPPIYNEQFF; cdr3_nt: TGTGCCAGCAGGGGAGGACCGCCGATTTACAATGAGCAGTTCTTC
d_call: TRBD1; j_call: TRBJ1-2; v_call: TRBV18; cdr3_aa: CASSLGQGSALPGYTF; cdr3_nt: TGTGCCAGCTCACTAGGACAGGGATCGGCACTTCCCGGTTACACCTTC
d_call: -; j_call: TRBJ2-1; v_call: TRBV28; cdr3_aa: CASRLNSYNEQFF; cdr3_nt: TGTGCCAGCAGACTTAACTCCTACAATGAGCAGTTCTTC
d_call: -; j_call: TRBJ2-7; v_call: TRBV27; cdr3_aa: CASSLSTDPSYEQYF; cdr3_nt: TGTGCCAGCAGTTTATCGACAGACCCCTCCTACGAGCAGTACTTC
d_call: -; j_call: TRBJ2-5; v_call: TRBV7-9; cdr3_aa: CASTMLYQETQYF; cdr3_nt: TGTGCCAGCACTATGCTGTACCAAGAGACCCAGTACTTC